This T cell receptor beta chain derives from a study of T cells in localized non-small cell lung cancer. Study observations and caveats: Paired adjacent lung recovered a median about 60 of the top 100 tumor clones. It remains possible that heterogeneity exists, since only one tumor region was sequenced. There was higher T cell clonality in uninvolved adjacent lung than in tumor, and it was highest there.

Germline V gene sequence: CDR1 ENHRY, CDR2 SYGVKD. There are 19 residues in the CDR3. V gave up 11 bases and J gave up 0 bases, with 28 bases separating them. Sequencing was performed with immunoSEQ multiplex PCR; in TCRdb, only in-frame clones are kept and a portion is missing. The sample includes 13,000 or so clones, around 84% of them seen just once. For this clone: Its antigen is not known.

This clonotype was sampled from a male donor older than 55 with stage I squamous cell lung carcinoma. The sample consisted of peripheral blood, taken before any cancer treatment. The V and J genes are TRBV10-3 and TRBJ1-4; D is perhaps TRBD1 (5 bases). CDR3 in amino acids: CARIGPGAGPFATNEKLFF. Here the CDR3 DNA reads TGTGCCCGCATCGGCCCCGGGGCAGGCCCTTTTGCAACTAATGAAAAACTGTTTTTT.